The clone carrying this T cell receptor (beta chain) was recorded many times. The antigen remains unidentified. This specimen comes from a study of early T cells in non-severe SARS-CoV-2 infection. About the research overall: Alpha and beta chains were unpaired, from unsorted whole-blood bulk RNA.

Individually, cDNA molecules had unique molecular identifiers attached to them. TCRdb processed the 5' RACE reads anew with MiXCR; each CDR3 protein has one entry. The sample carries approximately 48,000 distinct CDR3 sequences, about a tenth recorded once. From germline, CDR1 is MNHEY and CDR2 SVGEGT. V lost 10 bases and J 6 bases, leaving 19 bases between the germline ends. This CDR3 has 14 residues. Study-wide findings and caveats: Using VDJdb, the matching emphasized anti-spike CD8 responses while missing private and CD4 specificities.

The V and J genes are TRBV6-2 or TRBV6-3 and TRBJ2-1; tentatively, D is TRBD2 (6 bases). Sample: whole blood. The TCR originated in an adult who was a healthcare worker with PCR-confirmed SARS-CoV-2 infection or an uninfected control (not recorded which). In DNA, the CDR3 is TGTGCCACCTCTTTAGGGACTCTACTCAATGAGCAGTTCTTC. Residues: CATSLGTLLNEQFF.